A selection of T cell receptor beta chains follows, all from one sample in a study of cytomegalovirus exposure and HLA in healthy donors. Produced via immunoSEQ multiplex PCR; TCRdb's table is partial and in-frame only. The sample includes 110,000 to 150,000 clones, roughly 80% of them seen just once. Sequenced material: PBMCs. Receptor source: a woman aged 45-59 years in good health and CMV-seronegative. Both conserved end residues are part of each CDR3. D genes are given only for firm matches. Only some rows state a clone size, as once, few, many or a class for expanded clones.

CDR3nt: TGTGCCAGCAGCTTGGTTTCGGGGGTGAATGGCTACACCTTC
CDR3aa: CASSLVSGVNGYTF
d_gene: NA
abundance: NA
j_gene: TRBJ1-2
v_gene: TRBV5-4

CDR3nt: TGTGCCAGCAGCTTAGGGACAGCTGGAAACACCATATATTTT
CDR3aa: CASSLGTAGNTIYF
d_gene: NA
abundance: NA
j_gene: TRBJ1-3
v_gene: TRBV11-3

CDR3nt: TGTGCCAGCAGATTTTTCCGGGAGGAAGCTTTCTTT
CDR3aa: CASRFFREEAFF
d_gene: NA
abundance: few
j_gene: TRBJ1-1
v_gene: TRBV28

CDR3nt: TGCAGCGTTGAACGACTAGCGGGGGGTTTAAGGCAAGAGACCCAGTACTTC
CDR3aa: CSVERLAGGLRQETQYF
d_gene: TRBD2
abundance: NA
j_gene: TRBJ2-5
v_gene: TRBV29-1

CDR3nt: TGTGCCAGCAGCCCGGGTTACGAGCAGTACTTC
CDR3aa: CASSPGYEQYF
d_gene: NA
abundance: NA
j_gene: TRBJ2-7
v_gene: TRBV2

CDR3nt: TGTGCCAGCAGCTTCACCGGGACAGGTCCATACGAGCAGTACTTC
CDR3aa: CASSFTGTGPYEQYF
d_gene: TRBD1
abundance: once
j_gene: TRBJ2-7
v_gene: TRBV5-4

CDR3nt: TGTGCCAGCAGCTCATCGGACCAGGGGATATACGAGCAGTACTTC
CDR3aa: CASSSSDQGIYEQYF
d_gene: NA
abundance: NA
j_gene: TRBJ2-7
v_gene: TRBV7-2

CDR3nt: TGTGCCAGCAGCTTAGTCTCCAATGAGCAGTTCTTC
CDR3aa: CASSLVSNEQFF
d_gene: NA
abundance: NA
j_gene: TRBJ2-1
v_gene: TRBV7-2

CDR3nt: TGCAGCGTTGCCGGACAGGCTGGAAACACCATATATTTT
CDR3aa: CSVAGQAGNTIYF
d_gene: TRBD1
abundance: NA
j_gene: TRBJ1-3
v_gene: TRBV29-1

CDR3nt: TGTGCCAGCAGTTTATCCGGGGGGACGGTGGGTGGCTACACCTTC
CDR3aa: CASSLSGGTVGGYTF
d_gene: NA
abundance: few
j_gene: TRBJ1-2
v_gene: TRBV27

CDR3nt: TGCGCCAGCAGCTTGAGGCCGGGACAGGGGGGGAACACCGGGGAGCTGTTTTTT
CDR3aa: CASSLRPGQGGNTGELFF
d_gene: TRBD1
abundance: NA
j_gene: TRBJ2-2
v_gene: TRBV5-1

CDR3nt: TGCACCAACAACAGGGACACTGAAGCTTTCTTT
CDR3aa: CTNNRDTEAFF
d_gene: NA
abundance: NA
j_gene: TRBJ1-1
v_gene: TRBV20-1

CDR3nt: TGTGCCACCAGCAGAGCACAAAGCTCCTATAATTCACCCCTCCACTTT
CDR3aa: CATSRAQSSYNSPLHF
d_gene: NA
abundance: NA
j_gene: TRBJ1-6
v_gene: TRBV15

CDR3nt: TGTGCCAGCAGCCACGACCTCGTTCTTGGACAGGGTGGGTATGGCTACACCTTC
CDR3aa: CASSHDLVLGQGGYGYTF
d_gene: TRBD1
abundance: NA
j_gene: TRBJ1-2
v_gene: TRBV4-2

CDR3nt: TGTGCTAGCAGCTTACAGGGGAGCTCTAACTATGGCTACACCTTC
CDR3aa: CASSLQGSSNYGYTF
d_gene: TRBD1
abundance: NA
j_gene: TRBJ1-2
v_gene: TRBV7-7

CDR3nt: TGTGCCAGCAGCCCCCCTAGTGTGTTATACCTCGAGGCGGCCGGGGAGCTGTTTTTT
CDR3aa: CASSPPSVLYLEAAGELFF
d_gene: NA
abundance: NA
j_gene: TRBJ2-2
v_gene: TRBV7-9

CDR3nt: TGTGCCAGCAGCTTGAGCAGGGGTACTGAAGCTTTCTTT
CDR3aa: CASSLSRGTEAFF
d_gene: NA
abundance: NA
j_gene: TRBJ1-1
v_gene: TRBV5-6

CDR3nt: TGTGCCAGCAGCTTGAACAGGGGGGATCAGCCCCAGCATTTT
CDR3aa: CASSLNRGDQPQHF
d_gene: TRBD1
abundance: few
j_gene: TRBJ1-5
v_gene: TRBV5-6

CDR3nt: TGTGCCTGGAGTAGGATACCGGGATCCTACGAGCAGTACTTC
CDR3aa: CAWSRIPGSYEQYF
d_gene: NA
abundance: NA
j_gene: TRBJ2-7
v_gene: TRBV30

CDR3nt: TGCGCCAGCAGCTTGTCCCGACGGGATAATGAAAAACTGTTTTTT
CDR3aa: CASSLSRRDNEKLFF
d_gene: NA
abundance: NA
j_gene: TRBJ1-4
v_gene: TRBV5-1